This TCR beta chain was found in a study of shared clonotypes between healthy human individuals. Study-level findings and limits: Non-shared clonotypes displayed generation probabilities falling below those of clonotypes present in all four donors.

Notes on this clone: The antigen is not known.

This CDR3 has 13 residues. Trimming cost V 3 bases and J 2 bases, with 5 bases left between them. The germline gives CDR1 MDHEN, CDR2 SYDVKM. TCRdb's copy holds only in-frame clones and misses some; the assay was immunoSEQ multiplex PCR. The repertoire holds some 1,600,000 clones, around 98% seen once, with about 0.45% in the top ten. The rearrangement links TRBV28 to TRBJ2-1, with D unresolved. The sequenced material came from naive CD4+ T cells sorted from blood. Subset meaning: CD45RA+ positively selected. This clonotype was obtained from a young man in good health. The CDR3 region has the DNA TGTGCCAGCAGTTTTTTGGCCTACAATGAGCAGTTCTTC. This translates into CASSFLAYNEQFF. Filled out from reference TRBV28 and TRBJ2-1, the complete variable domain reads DVKVTQSSRYLVKRTGEKVFLECVQDMDHENMFWYRQDPGLGLRLIYFSYDVKMKEKGDIPEGYSVSREKKERFSLILESASTNQTSMYLCASSFLAYNEQFFGPGTRLTVL.